The 26 T cell receptor beta chains in this list originate from one sample, sequenced in a study of T cell responses to AZD1222 COVID-19 vaccine. Data came from immunoSEQ multiplex PCR; TCRdb stores just in-frame clones and leaves some out. The table has tens of thousands of clones, approximately 80% seen once. This material consisted of peripheral blood, taken 28 days after the second AZD1222 dose. Source of these receptors: an adult who received the AZD1222 COVID-19 vaccine.

V usage is TRBV5-6 and J usage is TRBJ2-5; TRBD1 agrees at 9 bases. Germline lookup yields CDR1 SGHDT and CDR2 YYEEEE. The CDR3 has 14 residues. Losses at the gene ends were 4 bases for V and 1 base for J; bases not matched to a gene: 2. CDR3 in amino acids: CASSRDRAQETQYF. For the CDR3, the DNA is TGTGCCAGCAGCCGGGACAGGGCCCAAGAGACCCAGTACTTC.

CDR3 residues: CATTPGQKATNEKLFF. CDR3 nucleotides: TGTGCCACCACCCCGGGACAGAAGGCAACTAATGAAAAACTGTTTTTT. This chain links TRBV15 with TRBJ1-4, with 7 positions matching TRBD1. The length of the CDR3 is 16 residues. Losses at the gene ends were 7 bases for V and 0 bases for J; bases not matched to a gene: 8. Germline loops: CDR1 LNHNV, CDR2 YYDKDF (reference sequence).

This chain links TRBV30 with TRBJ1-3; D unclear. CDR3 size: 13 residues. Trimming cost V 2 bases and J 0 bases, with 5 bases left between them. Looked up from germline, CDR1 is GTSNPN and CDR2 is SVGIG (reference sequence). As DNA, the CDR3 is TGTGCCTGGAGTAGAAGCTCTGGAAACACCATATATTTT. Amino acids: CAWSRSSGNTIYF.

The chain joins TRBV19 to TRBJ1-2; D is uncertain. Germline CDR1 is LNHDA and CDR2 is SQIVND (reference sequence). The CDR3 has 14 amino acids. Deletions cut 9 bases from V and 5 bases from J, with 19 bases between. DNA for the CDR3: TGTGCCAGCAGCCAGCCAGACTCCTTTTATGGCTACACCTTC. Its translation is CASSQPDSFYGYTF.

The rearrangement uses TRBV7-9 and TRBJ1-1, with a weak D call TRBD1 (6 bases). CDR3 size: 14 residues. Germline lookup yields CDR1 SEHNR and CDR2 FQNEAQ (reference sequence). V was shortened by 3 bases and J by 6 bases, with 14 bases between the two germline ends. This CDR3 reads CASSFGQGIPEAFF. In nucleotides, the CDR3 is TGTGCCAGCAGCTTCGGGCAGGGGATTCCTGAAGCTTTCTTT. Variable domain in full (rest from reference TRBV7-9 and TRBJ1-1): DTGVSQNPRHKITKRGQNVTFRCDPISEHNRLYWYRQTLGQGPEFLTYFQNEAQLEKSRLLSDRFSAERPKGSFSTLEIQRTEQGDSAMYLCASSFGQGIPEAFFGQGTRLTVV.

The chain couples TRBV9 to TRBJ1-2, with 7 bases lining up with TRBD1. The V gene's germline CDR1 is SGDLS and CDR2 YYNGEE. V lost 0 bases and J lost 6; bases outside the gene matches: 11. This CDR3 is built from 16 residues. The CDR3: CASSVGDRRGLDGYTF. CDR3 in DNA: TGTGCCAGCAGCGTAGGAGATAGGAGGGGGCTTGATGGCTACACCTTC.

This clone was recorded once. The chain carries TRBV6-2 or TRBV6-3 and TRBJ2-2; 7 nucleotides agree with TRBD2. Germline assignment: CDR1 MNHEY and CDR2 SVGEGT. J lost 3 bases, V lost 1 base, and 2 bases had no gene match. The CDR3 loop spans 15 amino acids. CDR3 in DNA: TGTGCCAGCAGTTACTTAGCGGGCTACACCGGGGAGCTGTTTTTT. This gives the protein CASSYLAGYTGELFF.

This chain joins TRBV28 and TRBJ1-4; D call uncertain. Germline V gene lookup returns CDR1 MDHEN and CDR2 SYDVKM. This CDR3 comprises 15 residues. Trimming left V 6 bases short and J 0 bases short, with 11 bases between. The CDR3 loop reads CASRPSWSTNEKLFF. CDR3 bases: TGTGCCAGCAGACCCTCGTGGTCAACTAATGAAAAACTGTTTTTT.

CDR3 loop: CASSESRTGGYEQYF. The CDR3 DNA sequence: TGCGCCAGCAGTGAGTCGAGGACAGGGGGCTACGAGCAGTACTTC. This chain connects TRBV10-1 to TRBJ2-7, with 10 nucleotides matching TRBD1. CDR3 length: 15 residues. J was trimmed by 3 bases and V by 0 bases; bases with no gene match: 2. The germline gives CDR1 WNHNN, CDR2 SYGVQD (reference sequence).

This sequence joins TRBV6-1 and TRBJ1-1; no reliable D call. The V gene's germline CDR1 is MNHNS and CDR2 SASEGT. CDR3 length: 14 residues. V was clipped by 2 bases and J by 3 bases, with 10 bases between them. The CDR3 region is CASSERSSYTEAFF. CDR3 DNA sequence: TGTGCCAGCAGTGAAAGAAGCAGCTACACTGAAGCTTTCTTT.

The chain has TRBV24-1 and TRBJ2-2, with unresolved D. The germline CDR1 and CDR2 sequences are KGHDR and SFDVKD. The CDR3 covers 16 residues. Trimming left V 3 bases short and J 0 bases short, with 10 bases between. The CDR3 DNA follows: TGTGCCACCAGTGATCAGACAAAAACGAACACCGGGGAGCTGTTTTTT. Amino acid sequence: CATSDQTKTNTGELFF.

This clone was observed once. The chain is built from TRBV6-5 and TRBJ1-2, with 7 bases aligning to TRBD1. V trimming: 6 bases; J trimming: 2 bases; junction bases outside the gene matches: 6. The CDR3 has 14 residues. CDR1 and CDR2 (germline): MNHEY, SVGAGI. CDR3 in amino acids: CASRDRQGNYGYTF. CDR3 nucleotide sequence: TGTGCCAGCAGGGATAGACAGGGCAACTATGGCTACACCTTC.

This rearrangement joins TRBV28 to TRBJ1-4; 8 nucleotides line up with TRBD1. CDR1 is MDHEN, CDR2 SYDVKM, per germline. The CDR3 runs to 14 residues. V shed 6 bases and J 7 bases; nucleotides not matched to a gene: 7. The CDR3 is CASRSQGAFEKLFF. The CDR3, as DNA: TGTGCCAGCAGGTCTCAGGGGGCATTTGAAAAACTGTTTTTT.

This clone counts as medium-sized (0.01 to 0.1%). V and J are TRBV19 and TRBJ1-5, with 8 bases that match TRBD1. The CDR3 is made up of 15 amino acids. V trimming: 4 bases; J trimming: 0 bases; junction bases outside the gene matches: 2. The germline CDR1 and CDR2 sequences are LNHDA and SQIVND (reference sequence). The CDR3 region has the DNA TGTGCCAGTAGTACGACAGGGGATAGCAATCAGCCCCAGCATTTT. Protein product: CASSTTGDSNQPQHF.

The chain recombines TRBV7-2 with TRBJ1-2; D is uncertain. CDR3 length: 15 amino acids. The germline V gene encodes CDR1 SGHTA and CDR2 FQGNSA. V dropped 1 base and J dropped 8 bases, with 17 bases sitting between them. The CDR3 region has the DNA TGTGCCAGCAGCTTAGAAATTTTCGCTTCAGCCGGCTACACCTTC. This codes for CASSLEIFASAGYTF.

In its sample, this clone was seen a few times. The rearrangement uses TRBV7-2 and TRBJ2-3; 9 positions agree with TRBD1. CDR3 length: 14 residues. Trimming removed 5 bases from V and 4 bases from J; junction bases left unmatched: 4. From germline, CDR1 is SGHTA and CDR2 FQGNSA. The CDR3 DNA is TGTGCCAGCAGCAGACAGGGGGTGGCAGATACGCAGTATTTT. Amino acid sequence: CASSRQGVADTQYF.

A few counts support this clone. The V and J genes are TRBV11-2 and TRBJ2-7; 7 nucleotides line up with TRBD1. The CDR3 is 17 residues long. Germline V CDR1 and CDR2: SGHAT, FQNNGV. The J segment lost 1 base and the V segment lost 4 bases, leaving 13 bases of the junction unmatched. CDR3 sequence (DNA): TGTGCCAGCAGCTCCGGACAGGATCTGGGGTTTTCCTACGAGCAGTACTTC. The encoded protein is CASSSGQDLGFSYEQYF.

This sequence joins TRBV7-2 and TRBJ1-6; the D is unclear. Trimming shortened V by 5 bases and J by 6 bases, and 11 bases separated the two germline ends. Germline CDR1 SGHTA, CDR2 FQGNSA. There are 14 residues in the CDR3. The CDR3 DNA follows: TGTGCCAGCAGCCAAGTCCGACTTAATTCACCCCTCCACTTT. This codes for CASSQVRLNSPLHF. The entire variable domain, with the rest obtained from reference TRBV7-2 and TRBJ1-6, is as follows: GAGVSQSPSNKVTEKGKDVELRCDPISGHTALYWYRQSLGQGLEFLIYFQGNSAPDKSGLPSDRFSAERTGGSVSTLTIQRTQQEDSAVYLCASSQVRLNSPLHFGNGTRLTVT.

The chain employs TRBV28 and TRBJ1-5, with D uncertain. The CDR3 covers 14 residues. V lost 1 base, J lost 2 bases, and 6 bases lay in between. From germline, CDR1 is MDHEN and CDR2 SYDVKM. The DNA of the CDR3 is TGTGCCAGCAGTTTATATGGCGGCAATCAGCCCCAGCATTTT. It yields the protein CASSLYGGNQPQHF.

The sample holds a few counts of this clone. CDR3 amino acids: CSASNWDRGDEQFF. CDR3 DNA: TGCAGTGCTAGTAATTGGGACAGGGGCGATGAGCAGTTCTTC. The rearrangement uses TRBV20-1 and TRBJ2-1; 10 nucleotides agree with TRBD1. Unmatched junction bases numbered 7, after V lost 3 bases and J lost 8 bases. Germline loops: CDR1 DFQATT, CDR2 SNEGSKA (reference sequence). CDR3 size: 14 residues.

The chain couples TRBV6-1 to TRBJ2-1; 10 positions agree with TRBD2. Germline assignment: CDR1 MNHNS and CDR2 SASEGT. CDR3 length: 15 amino acids. J gave up 5 bases and V 1 base, and 2 bases lay outside the gene matches. DNA of the CDR3: TGTGCCAGCAGTGAAGGGACTAGCGGAAACAATGAGCAGTTCTTC. Its protein product is CASSEGTSGNNEQFF.

This chain links TRBV6-5 with TRBJ2-7, with a possible D match to TRBD1 (6 bases). The V and J ends lost 5 bases and 5 bases respectively, with 13 bases between them. The CDR3 extends over 13 amino acids. CDR1 and CDR2 from the germline V gene are MNHEY and SVGAGI. Written as DNA, the CDR3 is TGTGCCAGCAGTAGATTAACAGGGAACGAGCAGTACGTC. It specifies CASSRLTGNEQYV.

The chain recombines TRBV28 with TRBJ2-7; 7 bases are shared with TRBD1. V shed 2 bases, J shed 7 bases, and the junction held 8 bases outside the gene matches. This CDR3 contains 14 residues. Looked up from germline, CDR1 is MDHEN and CDR2 is SYDVKM. The CDR3 DNA reads as TGTGCCAGCAGTTTAATGAGGCAGGGGGAGGAGCAGTACTTC. It yields the protein CASSLMRQGEEQYF.

Only a few counts were recorded for this clone. The V call is TRBV2, the J call TRBJ1-6; 10 bases agree with TRBD1. The CDR3 loop spans 14 amino acids. V was clipped by 10 bases and J by 8 bases; unmatched bases: 8. Looked up from germline, CDR1 is SNHLY and CDR2 is FYNNEI. The CDR3 coding sequence is TGTGCCAACGGACAGGGGGACTCGGATTCACCCCTCCACTTT. Its translation is CANGQGDSDSPLHF.

CDR3 DNA: TGTGCCAGCACCTCCCACCCGAGCACTGAAGCTTTCTTT. Translation gives CASTSHPSTEAFF. The chain has TRBV6-5 and TRBJ1-1; D remains unclear. V shed 7 bases and J shed 4 bases, with 13 bases lying between them. The germline gives CDR1 MNHEY, CDR2 SVGAGI. The CDR3 extends over 13 amino acids.

This chain links TRBV5-1 with TRBJ1-1; D unresolved. This CDR3 contains 15 residues. Between the trimmed V and J ends, which lost 0 bases and 2 bases, there was a span of 11 bases. The germline CDR1 and CDR2 sequences are SGHRS and YFSETQ. In nucleotides, the CDR3 is TGCGCCAGCAGCTTGGGCGCCAGAACTAACACTGAAGCTTTCTTT. It encodes CASSLGARTNTEAFF.